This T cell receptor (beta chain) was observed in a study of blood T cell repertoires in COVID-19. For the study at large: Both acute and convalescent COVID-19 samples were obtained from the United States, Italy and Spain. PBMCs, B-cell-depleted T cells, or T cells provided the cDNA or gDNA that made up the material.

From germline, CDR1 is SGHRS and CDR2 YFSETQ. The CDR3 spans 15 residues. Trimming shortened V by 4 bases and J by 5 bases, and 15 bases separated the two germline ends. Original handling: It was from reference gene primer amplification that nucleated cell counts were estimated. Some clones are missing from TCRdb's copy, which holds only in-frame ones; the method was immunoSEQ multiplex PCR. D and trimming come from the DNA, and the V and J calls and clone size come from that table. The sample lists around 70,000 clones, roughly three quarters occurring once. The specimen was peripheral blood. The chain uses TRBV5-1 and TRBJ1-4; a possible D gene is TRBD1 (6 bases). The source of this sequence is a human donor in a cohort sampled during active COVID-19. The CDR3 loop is CASSRGAGANEKLFF. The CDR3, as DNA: TGCGCCAGCAGCCGAGGGGCGGGGGCCAATGAAAAACTGTTTTTT.